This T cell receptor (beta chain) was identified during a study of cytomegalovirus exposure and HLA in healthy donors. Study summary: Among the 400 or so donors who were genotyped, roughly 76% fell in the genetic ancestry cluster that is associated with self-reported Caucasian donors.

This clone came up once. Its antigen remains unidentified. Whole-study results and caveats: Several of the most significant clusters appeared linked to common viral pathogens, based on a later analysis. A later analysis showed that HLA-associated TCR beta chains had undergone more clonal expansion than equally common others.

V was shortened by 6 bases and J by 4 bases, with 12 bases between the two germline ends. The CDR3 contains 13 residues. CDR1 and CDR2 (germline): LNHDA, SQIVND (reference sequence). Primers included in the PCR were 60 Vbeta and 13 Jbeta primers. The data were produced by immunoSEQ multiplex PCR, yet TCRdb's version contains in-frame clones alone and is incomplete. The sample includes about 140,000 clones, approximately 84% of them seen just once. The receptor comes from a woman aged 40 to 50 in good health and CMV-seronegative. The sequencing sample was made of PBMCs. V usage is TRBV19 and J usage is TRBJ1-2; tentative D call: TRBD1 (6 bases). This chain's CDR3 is CASRLQGSYGYTF. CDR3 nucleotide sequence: TGTGCCAGTAGATTACAGGGTTCCTATGGCTACACCTTC.